The present entry profiles one T cell receptor beta chain with its context. Its antigen remains unidentified. The data belong to a study of persistence of HIV-infected CD4 T cells. Study conclusions and caveats: TCRbeta richness was lower in CMV- and Gag-responding cells than in anti-CD3/anti-CD28-responding cells.

Overlapping HIV-1 Gag 15-mer peptides at approximately 0.91 ug per peptide per mL were used. Sorted nonresponding memory CD4+ T cells were CD40L-negative, CD69-negative, CD45RO-high. Undetectable plasma HIV-1 RNA below 50 copies/mL lasted at least 4 years. Donors had CD4+ T cell counts above 400 cells/uL and were CMV-seropositive. A roughly 20-hour stimulation of CD8-depleted PBMCs used anti-CD28/CD49d costimulation, CD40-blocking antibody and enfuvirtide. In germline, CDR1 is SGHVS, CDR2 FNYEAQ. J lost 4 bases, V lost 5 bases, and 5 bases had no gene match. The CDR3 contains 15 residues. This was the immunoSEQ version 4 assay in survey mode. Clones were sequenced by immunoSEQ multiplex PCR, and TCRdb holds only the in-frame ones, with some missing. The profile shows 30,000 to 35,000 clones, approximately 80% of them singletons.

The chain carries TRBV7-6 and TRBJ2-1; 10 bases line up with TRBD2. The source is an adult woman with HIV who was CMV-seropositive. The sequences come from CD4+ T cells sorted from PBMCs after approximately 20-hour stimulation, collected from a patient who received antiretroviral therapy. CDR3 sequence (DNA): TGTGCCAGCAGCCTCAGCGGGGGGGCATACAATGAGCAGTTCTTC. Its protein product is CASSLSGGAYNEQFF.